These 6 T cell receptor beta chains were all obtained from the same sample, sequenced in a study of OX40 agonist ivuxolimab in advanced cancers. Library creation used the immunoSEQ multiplex PCR assay. This immuneACCESS table, as held by TCRdb, lists in-frame sequences with V and J called but not all clones. Of the missing ones, under half trace to an unresolved V gene in checked studies; the others have no known cause. This sample gives approximately 49,000 clones in total; 80% to 85% of them show up just once. Together, the top ten hold roughly 23% of the sample. Source: CD4+ or CD8+ T cells sorted from blood, taken in a trial of the OX40 agonist ivuxolimab. These TCRs come from an adult with an advanced solid tumor such as melanoma, head and neck, liver or kidney cancer.

The chain is built from TRBV21-1 and TRBJ1-1. TRBV21-1 is recorded as a pseudogene. This CDR3 has 15 amino acids. The CDR3: CASRQHYTIRTEAFF. The CDR3 DNA is TGTGCCAGCAGGCAACACTACACAATTCGCACTGAAGCTTTCTTT.

This chain joins TRBV19 and TRBJ2-1, with 14 bases matching TRBD2. J was trimmed by 0 bases and V by 5 bases; bases with no gene match: 6. This CDR3 has 18 residues. The germline V gene has CDR1 LNHDA and CDR2 SQIVND (reference sequence). CDR3 loop: CASSVSGTSGSSYNEQFF. CDR3 nucleotide sequence: TGTGCCAGTAGTGTCTCCGGGACTAGCGGGAGCTCCTACAATGAGCAGTTCTTC.

V gene TRBV5-6 combines with J gene TRBJ1-2, with 10 nucleotides matching TRBD1. J lost 6 bases, V lost 3 bases, and 5 bases had no gene match. The CDR3 covers 14 residues. Per germline, CDR1 SGHDT and CDR2 YYEEEE. CDR3 bases: TGTGCCAGCAGCTCCGGGACAGGGGTGAATGGCTACACCTTC. It specifies CASSSGTGVNGYTF. Full variable domain (missing parts from reference TRBV5-6 and TRBJ1-2): DAGVTQSPTHLIKTRGQQVTLRCSPKSGHDTVSWYQQALGQGPQFIFQYYEEEERQRGNFPDRFSGHQFPNYSSELNVNALLLGDSALYLCASSSGTGVNGYTFGSGTRLTVV.

The chain couples TRBV4-1 to TRBJ2-1, with 8 bases aligning to TRBD2. V shed 3 bases and J 5 bases; nucleotides not matched to a gene: 9. The germline CDR1 and CDR2 sequences are MGHRA and YSYEKL. This CDR3 has 16 amino acids. CDR3 loop: CASSHPTGTRDNEQFF. DNA for the CDR3: TGCGCCAGCAGCCATCCTACCGGGACTAGGGACAATGAGCAGTTCTTC.

The V gene is TRBV28, the J gene TRBJ2-2; D remains unclear. CDR1 is MDHEN and CDR2 is SYDVKM in the germline V gene. The CDR3 has 17 residues. The V end was cut by 10 bases, the J end by 1 base, with 22 bases between. The CDR3: CAINTIINSGNTGELFF. The CDR3, as DNA: TGTGCCATCAACACTATCATCAATTCAGGGAACACCGGGGAGCTGTTTTTT. Drawing the rest from reference TRBV28 and TRBJ2-2, the complete variable domain is DVKVTQSSRYLVKRTGEKVFLECVQDMDHENMFWYRQDPGLGLRLIYFSYDVKMKEKGDIPEGYSVSREKKERFSLILESASTNQTSMYLCAINTIINSGNTGELFFGEGSRLTVL.

The chain combines TRBV14 with TRBJ2-3; a weak D match, TRBD2 (6 bases). Per the germline V gene, CDR1 is SGHDN and CDR2 is FVKESK. This CDR3 has 13 amino acids. V lost 4 bases to trimming and J lost 5 bases, with 10 bases between them. The CDR3 nucleotides read TGTGCCAGCAGCCCCGGGAGTGAAGATACGCAGTATTTT. It yields the protein CASSPGSEDTQYF.